The entry below gives a single T cell receptor beta chain sequence along with its context. The antigen remains unidentified. The source of the sample is a study of cytomegalovirus exposure and HLA in healthy donors. Primers for the PCR totalled 60 Vbeta and 13 Jbeta. TCRdb keeps only in-frame clones here, not all; method: immunoSEQ multiplex PCR. The table includes some 160,000 clones, less than 80% detected once. Study-level points and caveats: Data from an earlier analysis indicated that most TCR beta V segments were productive either about 90% or about 30% of the time. A later analysis linked a missense DCLRE1C variant to TCR beta V- and J-gene trimming. When a later analysis was performed, an Asian-associated ancestry cluster reportedly had fewer N-insertions than the approximately 690-donor mean. Cytomegalovirus association was listed for 164 TCR beta chains.

The CDR3 totals 17 residues. Trimming took off 4 bases at V and 0 bases at J, with 16 bases between the two ends. Germline V gene data show CDR1 as SNHLY and CDR2 as FYNNEI. The chain links TRBV2 to TRBJ1-5, with D possibly TRBD1 on 6 matching bases. The sample consisted of PBMCs. The source of this sequence is a woman in her thirties or forties in good health and CMV-seronegative. CDR3 in DNA: TGTGCCAGCAGTGTAGGCAGGGGCGAATATAGCAATCAGCCCCAGCATTTT. Its protein product is CASSVGRGEYSNQPQHF.